Below are 24 T cell receptor beta chains sequenced from a single sample in a study of blood T cell repertoires in COVID-19. The repertoire was sequenced with immunoSEQ multiplex PCR; TCRdb's copy has only in-frame clones and lacks some. Of about 300,000 clones detected, roughly 88% appear once; the ten largest clones hold 1.5% to 2%. The specimen sequenced was peripheral blood. The source is a woman aged 45 to 65 with acute or convalescent COVID-19.

This sequence joins TRBV6-4 and TRBJ2-2; 8 bases map to TRBD2. J lost 4 bases, V lost 3 bases, and 4 bases had no gene match. The germline gives CDR1 MRHNA, CDR2 SNTAGT. CDR3 length equals 15 residues. The chain's CDR3 is CASSDDGRVTGELFF. The DNA for the CDR3 is TGTGCCAGCAGTGATGACGGGAGGGTCACCGGGGAGCTGTTTTTT.

This clone occurred a few times. This chain connects TRBV7-9 to TRBJ1-1, with 11 bases fitting TRBD1. The V and J ends lost 5 bases and 3 bases, in that order; junction bases with no gene match: 2. From germline, CDR1 is SEHNR and CDR2 FQNEAQ (reference sequence). CDR3 length: 14 residues. CDR3 coding DNA: TGTGCCAGCAGCGGACAGGGGGCTTACACTGAAGCTTTCTTT. Protein product: CASSGQGAYTEAFF.

V and J are TRBV13 and TRBJ1-6, with D unclear. CDR1 PRHDT and CDR2 FYEKMQ come from the germline V gene (reference sequence). Trimming took off 5 bases at V and 9 bases at J, with 14 bases between the two ends. This CDR3 spans 14 amino acids. The CDR3, as DNA: TGTGCCAGCAGCGTTGTGGGGAGTTCTTCACCCCTCCACTTT. Encoded protein: CASSVVGSSSPLHF.

The V and J genes are TRBV7-9 and TRBJ2-7; 7 nucleotides agree with TRBD1. J was trimmed by 2 bases and V by 5 bases; bases with no gene match: 9. The CDR3 runs 15 residues. Germline V CDR1 and CDR2: SEHNR, FQNEAQ (reference sequence). In DNA, the CDR3 is TGTGCCAGCAGCCCATTACAGGGGCCCCCCTACGAGCAGTACTTC. It encodes CASSPLQGPPYEQYF.

The chain links TRBV28 to TRBJ2-1; D unclear. The CDR3 has 13 amino acids. Germline values: CDR1 MDHEN, CDR2 SYDVKM. The V gene lost 3 bases and the J gene lost 7 bases, with 10 bases spanning the gap. The CDR3 loop reads CASSLGRANEQFF. The CDR3 coding sequence is TGTGCCAGCAGTTTGGGCCGTGCGAATGAGCAGTTCTTC.

The chain joins TRBV5-4 to TRBJ2-1, with 10 bases identical to TRBD2. The J segment lost 5 bases and the V segment lost 5 bases, leaving 7 bases of the junction unmatched. The CDR3 has 15 residues. Germline CDR1 SGHNT, CDR2 YYREEE (reference sequence). The CDR3 coding sequence is TGTGCCAGCAGTCGGGGACTAGCGAGCGACAATGAGCAGTTCTTC. Its protein product is CASSRGLASDNEQFF.

V and J are TRBV7-2 and TRBJ2-1, with 11 bases lining up with TRBD1. Trimming removed 4 bases from V and 9 bases from J; junction bases left unmatched: 8. This CDR3 is 15 amino acids long. Germline assignment: CDR1 SGHTA and CDR2 FQGNSA. The CDR3 DNA reads as TGTGCCAGCAGCTCTACGGACAGGGGGCGCGGTGAGCAGTTCTTC. It yields the protein CASSSTDRGRGEQFF.

The chain carries TRBV30 and TRBJ2-2; 11 bases match TRBD2. V shed 7 bases, J shed 3 bases, and the junction held 10 bases outside the gene matches. Germline-derived CDR1 and CDR2 are GTSNPN and SVGIG (reference sequence). CDR3 length: 16 amino acids. CDR3 sequence: CASTVLAGGYTGELFF. CDR3 nucleotide sequence: TGTGCCTCGACAGTTCTAGCGGGAGGTTACACCGGGGAGCTGTTTTTT. Full variable domain (outside the CDR3, taken from reference TRBV30 and TRBJ2-2): SQTIHQWPATLVQPVGSPLSLECTVEGTSNPNLYWYRQAAGRGLQLLFYSVGIGQISSEVPQNLSASRPQDRQFILSSKKLLLSDSGFYLCASTVLAGGYTGELFFGEGSRLTVL.

The chain couples TRBV19 to TRBJ1-1; maybe TRBD1 (6 bases). The V end was cut by 6 bases, the J end by 4 bases, with 12 bases between. Germline lookup yields CDR1 LNHDA and CDR2 SQIVND (reference sequence). The CDR3 extends over 13 amino acids. The DNA of the CDR3 is TGTGCCAGTAGATCTCAGGGGACCACTGAAGCTTTCTTT. Its protein is CASRSQGTTEAFF. The variable domain in full, completed from reference TRBV19 and TRBJ1-1, reads DGGITQSPKYLFRKEGQNVTLSCEQNLNHDAMYWYRQDPGQGLRLIYYSQIVNDFQKGDIAEGYSVSREKKESFPLTVTSAQKNPTAFYLCASRSQGTTEAFFGQGTRLTVV.

The chain joins TRBV5-1 to TRBJ2-2; D gene unclear. Per the germline V gene, CDR1 is SGHRS and CDR2 is YFSETQ. Trimming took 0 bases from V and 3 from J, leaving 12 bases between them. The CDR3 loop spans 16 amino acids. The CDR3 DNA sequence: TGCGCCAGCAGCTTGGGCGGCGGATCCTACACCGGGGAGCTGTTTTTT. Its translation is CASSLGGGSYTGELFF.

The chain links TRBV6-5 to TRBJ2-7, with a weak D call TRBD2 (6 bases). This CDR3 has 14 amino acids. V was pared by 8 bases and J by 3 bases, with 17 bases between. The germline CDR1 and CDR2 sequences are MNHEY and SVGAGI. The CDR3 DNA reads TGTGCCAGCTCAAAGGCGGGAAATGTCTACGAGCAGTACTTC. This sequence encodes CASSKAGNVYEQYF.

V gene TRBV6-2 or TRBV6-3 combines with J gene TRBJ1-2; D is uncertain. CDR1 is MNHEY and CDR2 is SVGEGT in the germline V gene. The V and J ends lost 5 bases and 0 bases respectively, with 10 bases between them. There are 14 residues in the CDR3. CDR3 residues: CASSERRANYGYTF. In DNA, the CDR3 is TGTGCCAGCAGTGAGCGGCGGGCTAACTATGGCTACACCTTC.

About this clone: This same CDR3 is encoded by further DNA sequences in the sample. The rearrangement links TRBV27 to TRBJ1-2; D possibly corresponds to TRBD1 (6 bases). V gave up 3 bases and J gave up 5 bases, with 10 bases separating them. In germline, CDR1 is MNHEY, CDR2 SMNVEV (reference sequence). CDR3 length equals 13 residues. CDR3 loop: CASSLSGVYGYTF. As DNA, the CDR3 is TGTGCCAGCAGTTTGTCAGGGGTTTATGGCTACACCTTC.

This chain connects TRBV11-2 to TRBJ1-2, with a possible D match to TRBD1 (5 bases). V lost 5 bases and J 1 base, leaving 14 bases between the germline ends. CDR3 length: 15 residues. Germline V gene sequence: CDR1 SGHAT, CDR2 FQNNGV. This chain's CDR3 is CASSPLRRDNYGYTF. The CDR3 DNA sequence: TGTGCCAGCAGCCCACTGCGCAGGGATAACTATGGCTACACCTTC.

The V call is TRBV19, the J call TRBJ1-5, with D unresolved. The CDR3 length is 13 residues. Germline V gives CDR1 LNHDA, CDR2 SQIVND (reference sequence). V lost 3 bases to trimming and J lost 6 bases, with 9 bases between them. Here the CDR3 reads CASSIVSRQPQHF. In DNA, the CDR3 is TGTGCCAGTAGTATTGTAAGCCGTCAGCCCCAGCATTTT.

The chain carries TRBV30 and TRBJ1-6; D remains ambiguous. V was clipped by 1 base and J by 9 bases, with 7 bases between them. The CDR3 has 12 amino acids. Germline lookup yields CDR1 GTSNPN and CDR2 SVGIG (reference sequence). The CDR3 DNA sequence: TGTGCCTGGAGTGGTTCGTTTTCACCCCTCCACTTT. Translation: CAWSGSFSPLHF.

V gene TRBV6-5 combines with J gene TRBJ2-7; tentatively, D is TRBD1 (6 bases). The V and J ends lost 6 bases and 2 bases respectively, with 11 bases between them. Germline V gene sequence: CDR1 MNHEY, CDR2 SVGAGI. This CDR3 comprises 13 residues. In DNA form, the CDR3 reads TGTGCCAGCAGCAGGGGAAGCGCCTACGAGCAGTACTTC. Amino acids: CASSRGSAYEQYF.

The J gene is TRBJ2-7, the V gene TRBV27; TRBD1 matches 9 bases. In germline, CDR1 is MNHEY, CDR2 SMNVEV (reference sequence). The V and J ends lost 4 bases and 2 bases, in that order; junction bases with no gene match: 6. This CDR3 has 15 residues. CDR3 region: CASSSGTGPPYEQYF. CDR3 coding DNA: TGTGCCAGCAGTTCTGGGACAGGGCCCCCCTACGAGCAGTACTTC.

The J gene is TRBJ2-1, the V gene TRBV4-3; TRBD2 matches at 9 bases. Germline V CDR1 and CDR2: LGHNA, YSLEER. The CDR3 has 17 residues. The ends lost 1 base at V and 8 bases at J; junction bases unmatched: 12. The CDR3 loop reads CASSQVGLAPASYEQFF. The CDR3 nucleotides are TGCGCCAGCAGCCAAGTGGGACTAGCCCCGGCGAGCTATGAGCAGTTCTTC.

The chain is built from TRBV7-9 and TRBJ2-1, with 8 bases aligning to TRBD2. After removal of 2 bases from V and 8 bases from J, the junction contained 14 bases not matched to a gene. The CDR3 is 17 amino acids. Germline CDR1 is SEHNR and CDR2 is FQNEAQ (reference sequence). Here the CDR3 reads CASSLHPTSGRTHEQFF. The CDR3 coding sequence is TGTGCCAGCAGCTTACACCCAACTAGCGGAAGAACCCATGAGCAGTTCTTC.

This clone has just one count. The chain employs TRBV6-4 and TRBJ2-3; D not resolved. CDR3 length: 14 residues. V dropped 7 bases and J dropped 4 bases, with 15 bases sitting between them. Germline loops: CDR1 MRHNA, CDR2 SNTAGT. Written as DNA, the CDR3 is TGTGCCAGCAAGGAGTTCATGAGGTCAGATACGCAGTATTTT. It translates to CASKEFMRSDTQYF.

This chain's CDR3 is CAAGLAGETQYF. The DNA for the CDR3 is TGTGCCGCGGGACTAGCGGGAGAGACCCAGTACTTC. This rearrangement joins TRBV19 to TRBJ2-5, with 12 bases fitting TRBD2. Losses at the gene ends were 11 bases for V and 4 bases for J; bases not matched to a gene: 2. This CDR3 comprises 12 residues. CDR1 is LNHDA, CDR2 SQIVND, per germline (reference sequence).

The chain combines TRBV20-1 with TRBJ1-2; the D is unclear. Trimming left V 3 bases short and J 6 bases short, with 17 bases between. Germline CDR1 is DFQATT and CDR2 is SNEGSKA (reference sequence). The CDR3 sequence is 14 residues long. The CDR3 nucleotides are TGCAGTGCTAGTCCGGGATTAAGAGAAAATGGCTACACCTTC. It yields the protein CSASPGLRENGYTF.

The rearrangement uses TRBV9 and TRBJ1-4, with D hard to call. The CDR3 consists of 15 residues. Per the germline V gene, CDR1 is SGDLS and CDR2 is YYNGEE. V was cut by 4 bases and J by 0 bases, with 10 bases left in between. Here the CDR3 reads CASSPRLATNEKLFF. The CDR3 bases are TGTGCCAGCAGCCCACGACTAGCAACTAATGAAAAACTGTTTTTT.